Presented here are 5 T cell receptor beta chains from one specimen sequenced in a study of breast tumors, draining lymph nodes, adjacent tissues. The lymph nodes were axillary draining lymph nodes from breast cancer patients. MiXCR was run by TCRdb on the multiplex PCR reads, yielding one entry per CDR3 protein. This table has approximately 210,000 distinct CDR3 sequences, around 35% appearing once. Sequenced material: axillary lymph node tissue. The receptors were gathered from a female donor with breast cancer. Some clones in this sample may be carry-over from other donors' samples.

This clonotype was recorded at least ten times. The gene calls are TRBV6-6 and TRBJ1-2; TRBD1 aligns across 7 bases. V shed 8 bases and J 5 bases; nucleotides not matched to a gene: 8. Germline CDR1 and CDR2: MNHNY and SVGAGI (reference sequence). The CDR3 contains 13 residues. In DNA form, the CDR3 reads TGTGCCAGCGGCGACAGGGAGCAATATGGCTACACCTTC. This encodes CASGDREQYGYTF.

This clonotype showed up many times. The V and J genes are TRBV2 and TRBJ1-5; D possibly corresponds to TRBD1 (6 bases). Trimming left V 7 bases short and J 7 bases short, with 14 bases between. CDR1 is SNHLY, CDR2 FYNNEI, per germline. This CDR3 has 13 residues. The CDR3 DNA sequence: TGTGCCAGCACACAGGGTCTAGGACAGCCCCAGCATTTT. The encoded protein is CASTQGLGQPQHF.

The J gene is TRBJ1-2, the V gene TRBV20-1; D gene uncertain. V was trimmed by 8 bases and J by 7 bases, leaving 20 bases between them. The CDR3 runs 13 residues. Germline CDR1 DFQATT, CDR2 SNEGSKA (reference sequence). The CDR3 here is CSSQQIRSSGYTF. CDR3 coding DNA: TGCAGTTCCCAGCAGATTCGTTCTAGTGGCTACACCTTC.

This clonotype came up a few times. The chain carries TRBV5-1 and TRBJ1-1; maybe TRBD1 (5 bases). Per germline, CDR1 SGHRS and CDR2 YFSETQ. Trimming removed 4 bases at V and 8 bases at J, with 15 bases between. The CDR3 runs 13 residues. CDR3 DNA sequence: TGCGCCAGCAGCCCCAAGGGGTGGGGCGAAGCTTTCTTT. Encoded protein: CASSPKGWGEAFF.

This clonotype was seen a handful of times. One end of the junction fails to match germline, which may point to a read error. This chain connects TRBV9 to TRBJ1-2, with TRBD1 matching over 9 bases. CDR3 length: 15 residues. In germline, CDR1 is SGDLS, CDR2 YYNGEE. CDR3 loop: CASSTRDRVDYGSTF. CDR3 nucleotides: TGTGCCAGCAGCACGCGGGACAGGGTTGACTATGGCTCCACCTTC.